This T cell receptor beta chain was profiled in a study of blood T cells in healthy people across ages. For the second PCR, which ran for about 7 to 11 cycles, a sample-barcoded 5' primer and a J-beta primer mix were used. A minimum of 2.5 million CDR3-containing paired-end reads was obtained for each sample. One entry per CDR3 protein, called by TCRdb with MiXCR from the 5' RACE reads. Among some 1.1 million distinct CDR3 sequences listed, about two fifths were seen once. This CDR3 region has 15 residues. Trimming took off 3 bases at V and 2 bases at J, with 13 bases between the two ends. The germline V gene encodes CDR1 SGHRS and CDR2 YFSETQ.

The J gene is TRBJ2-3, the V gene TRBV5-1; D could derive from TRBD1 or TRBD2 (6 bases each). The receptor's source is a man aged 18 to 29 in good health. Material: blood. CDR3 protein: CASSSGDKDTDTQYF. CDR3 nucleotide sequence: TGCGCCAGCAGCTCGGGGGACAAGGACACAGATACGCAGTATTTT.